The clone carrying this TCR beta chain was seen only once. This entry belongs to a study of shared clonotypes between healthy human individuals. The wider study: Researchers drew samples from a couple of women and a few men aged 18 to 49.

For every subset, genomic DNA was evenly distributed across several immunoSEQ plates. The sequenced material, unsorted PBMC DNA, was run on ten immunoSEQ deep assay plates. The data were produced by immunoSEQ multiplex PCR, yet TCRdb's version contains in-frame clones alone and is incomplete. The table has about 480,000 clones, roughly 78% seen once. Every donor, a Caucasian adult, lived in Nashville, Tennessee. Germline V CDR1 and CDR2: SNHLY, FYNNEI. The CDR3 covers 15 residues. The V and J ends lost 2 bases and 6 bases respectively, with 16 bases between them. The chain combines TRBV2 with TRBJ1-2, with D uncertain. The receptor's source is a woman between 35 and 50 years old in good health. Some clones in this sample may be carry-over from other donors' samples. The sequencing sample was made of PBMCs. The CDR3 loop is CASSELRTSQNGYTF. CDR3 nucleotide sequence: TGTGCCAGCAGTGAACTTCGGACTTCACAGAATGGCTACACCTTC.